A selection of T cell receptor beta chains follows, all from one sample in a study of shared clonotypes between healthy human individuals. Using immunoSEQ multiplex PCR, the repertoire was profiled, and TCRdb retains in-frame clones only, with some absent. The sample consists of about 1.1 million clones, approximately 80% of them appearing once. The sequencing sample was made of memory CD4+ T cells from PBMCs. The source is a man between 18 and 29 years old in good health. Some clones in this sample may be carry-over from other donors' samples. The CDR3 runs from the conserved cysteine through the conserved F or W. Each record gives: clone size, J gene, D gene, V gene, CDR3 protein, CDR3 DNA. A D gene is named only where the DNA matches it firmly. Size is omitted from some rows. Given values are once, few, many or a class for expanded clones.

NA,TRBJ2-1,TRBD2,TRBV4-3,CASSQGGSGRDEQFF,TGCGCCAGCAGCCAAGGGGGTAGCGGGAGGGATGAGCAGTTCTTC
NA,TRBJ2-7,TRBD1,TRBV27,CASSIGQERPYEQYF,TGTGCCAGCAGTATAGGACAGGAACGTCCCTACGAGCAGTACTTC
NA,TRBJ2-3,NA,TRBV6-1,CASTRARDTDTQYF,TGTGCCAGCACGCGGGCCCGGGACACAGATACGCAGTATTTT
NA,TRBJ2-7,TRBD1,TRBV28,CASSLGGTGGLHEQYF,TGTGCCAGCAGTTTAGGCGGGACAGGGGGCTTACACGAGCAGTACTTC
NA,TRBJ2-6,TRBD1,TRBV28,CASSEWGQGSSGANVLTF,TGTGCCAGCAGTGAGTGGGGACAGGGATCCTCTGGGGCCAACGTCCTGACTTTC
few,TRBJ2-7,NA,TRBV2,CASKSQLFSEQYF,TGTGCCAGCAAATCACAGTTATTCAGCGAGCAGTACTTC
NA,TRBJ2-1,NA,TRBV4-3,CASSRQLASYNEQFF,TGCGCCAGCAGCCGTCAACTAGCCTCCTACAATGAGCAGTTCTTC
NA,TRBJ2-5,NA,TRBV6-1,CASSDALVATQETQYF,TGTGCCAGCAGTGACGCCCTAGTAGCGACACAAGAGACCCAGTACTTC
few,TRBJ1-2,TRBD1,TRBV28,CASSNPGQGNYGYTF,TGTGCCAGCAGTAACCCCGGACAGGGAAACTATGGCTACACCTTC
NA,TRBJ1-2,NA,TRBV6-6,CASSADRNYGYTF,TGTGCCAGCAGCGCCGACAGGAACTATGGCTACACCTTC
NA,TRBJ2-7,NA,TRBV28,CASNPGGGRYEQYF,TGTGCCAGCAACCCTGGGGGGGGGCGGTACGAGCAGTACTTC
few,TRBJ2-1,NA,TRBV11-2,CASSLGQSGEQFF,TGTGCCAGCAGCTTAGGTCAAAGCGGTGAGCAGTTCTTC
once,TRBJ2-5,NA,TRBV18,CASSLGGAPQETQYF,TGTGCCAGCTCCCTCGGGGGAGCGCCCCAAGAGACCCAGTACTTC
once,TRBJ2-7,TRBD1,TRBV6-1,CASTTGDLYEQYF,TGTGCCAGCACTACAGGGGATCTCTACGAGCAGTACTTC
NA,TRBJ1-2,TRBD1,TRBV18,CASSPPGQGVHGYTF,TGTGCCAGCTCACCACCGGGACAGGGGGTACATGGCTACACCTTC